Included here is one TCR beta chain sequence, with context. Sequenced by immunoSEQ multiplex PCR; TCRdb stores in-frame clones only, minus some. Found here are around 70,000 clones, more than 75% of them singletons; the top ten hold 25% to 30%. This entry belongs to a study of blood T cell repertoires in COVID-19. Study summary: T cells, B-cell-depleted T cells, or PBMCs provided the cDNA or gDNA that served as material.

Germline V lookup: CDR1 SQVTM, CDR2 ANQGSEA. V shed 6 bases and J shed 0 bases, with 11 bases lying between them. This CDR3 has 13 residues. The chain links TRBV29-1 to TRBJ1-1; D is unclear. This receptor was obtained from a woman aged 80 or over with active or convalescent COVID-19. Specimen: peripheral blood. The CDR3 DNA reads as TGCAGCGTACCGGGAACAGTGAACACTGAAGCTTTCTTT. This sequence encodes CSVPGTVNTEAFF.